Listed here are 28 T cell receptor beta chains from one sample, sequenced in a study of cytomegalovirus exposure and HLA in healthy donors. Produced via immunoSEQ multiplex PCR; TCRdb's table is partial and in-frame only. The data show more than 95,000 clones, approximately 89% seen once. Sequencing was performed on PBMCs. The source is a woman aged 18-29 years in good health and CMV-seronegative.

This chain uses TRBV29-1 with TRBJ2-1; 7 nucleotides line up with TRBD1. Germline CDR1 reads SQVTM; CDR2 reads ANQGSEA. Trimming at V came to 3 bases and at J to 7 bases, leaving 9 bases not matched to a gene. This CDR3 spans 14 amino acids. The chain's CDR3 is CSVDRRQGKNEQFF. As DNA, the CDR3 is TGCAGCGTTGATCGCCGACAGGGTAAAAATGAGCAGTTCTTC.

This chain joins TRBV28 and TRBJ1-2; 10 bases are shared with TRBD1. The CDR3 spans 14 residues. V lost 5 bases and J lost 4; bases outside the gene matches: 4. From germline, CDR1 is MDHEN and CDR2 SYDVKM. The CDR3 reads CASSLGQGGYGYTF. The CDR3 DNA reads as TGTGCCAGCAGTCTCGGACAGGGGGGCTATGGCTACACCTTC.

The V and J genes are TRBV6-4 and TRBJ2-5, with 10 bases matching TRBD2. This CDR3 has 15 amino acids. Trimming removed 5 bases from V and 4 bases from J; junction bases left unmatched: 7. CDR1 is MRHNA, CDR2 SNTAGT, per germline. The CDR3 DNA reads as TGTGCCAGCAGTAGGCTAGCGGGGGCTGGAGAGACCCAGTACTTC. Amino acid sequence: CASSRLAGAGETQYF.

In DNA, the CDR3 is TGTGCCAGCAGTTTAACACAGCGGACTAACTATGGCTACACCTTC. Protein: CASSLTQRTNYGYTF. The chain has TRBV27 and TRBJ1-2; no definite D call. The CDR3 covers 15 residues. Trimming left V 2 bases short and J 0 bases short, with 10 bases between. The germline V gene has CDR1 MNHEY and CDR2 SMNVEV (reference sequence).

This chain links TRBV28 with TRBJ2-7, with 7 bases matching TRBD2. J was trimmed by 4 bases and V by 4 bases; bases with no gene match: 16. Per germline, CDR1 MDHEN and CDR2 SYDVKM. This CDR3 has 17 amino acids. This chain's CDR3 is CASSSYRGEGTPYEQYF. In DNA, the CDR3 is TGTGCCAGCAGTTCCTATCGAGGGGAGGGGACCCCTTACGAGCAGTACTTC.

The genes are TRBV5-1 and TRBJ2-5, with 9 bases identical to TRBD2. V was clipped by 3 bases and J by 4 bases; unmatched bases: 7. Germline V gene data show CDR1 as SGHRS and CDR2 as YFSETQ. This CDR3 comprises 15 residues. Written as DNA, the CDR3 is TGCGCCAGCAGCTCCGGGACTAGCTTCATAGAGACCCAGTACTTC. Its translation is CASSSGTSFIETQYF.

The chain carries TRBV9 and TRBJ2-2, with a weak D call TRBD1 (6 bases). CDR1 is SGDLS and CDR2 is YYNGEE in the germline V gene. Trimming took off 0 bases at V and 5 bases at J, with 8 bases between the two ends. The CDR3 extends over 14 amino acids. CDR3: CASSVEGVTGELFF. For the CDR3, the DNA is TGTGCCAGCAGCGTAGAGGGGGTAACCGGGGAGCTGTTTTTT.

V usage is TRBV6-5 and J usage is TRBJ1-2; 9 nucleotides match TRBD1. The germline gives CDR1 MNHEY, CDR2 SVGAGI. The length of the CDR3 is 14 residues. The junction had 12 bases not matched to a gene; V was cut back by 9 bases and J by 7 bases. As DNA, the CDR3 is TGTGCCAGTTATCCCACAGGGGGCTATGGTGGCTACACCTTC. Translation: CASYPTGGYGGYTF.

The chain links TRBV25-1 to TRBJ2-5; 9 nucleotides agree with TRBD1. The CDR3 runs 16 residues. J lost 5 bases, V lost 4 bases, and 11 bases had no gene match. The V gene's germline CDR1 is MGHDK and CDR2 SYGVNS. As DNA, the CDR3 is TGTGCCAGCAGTGCCCGGACAGGGGTGGAGGAGGAGACCCAGTACTTC. Protein product: CASSARTGVEEETQYF.

The V call is TRBV9, the J call TRBJ2-2; 7 positions agree with TRBD2. Germline V CDR1 and CDR2: SGDLS, YYNGEE. The CDR3 is 15 residues long. Trimming took 3 bases from V and 5 from J; bases not matched to a gene: 7. CDR3 sequence (DNA): TGTGCCAGCAGCGACGGGCTAGCGGAGACCGGGGAGCTGTTTTTT. This gives the protein CASSDGLAETGELFF.

This clone was recorded once. The J gene is TRBJ2-1, the V gene TRBV7-6, with D maybe TRBD1 (5 bases). Deletions cut 2 bases from V and 0 bases from J, with 8 bases between. CDR1 SGHVS and CDR2 FNYEAQ come from the germline V gene. This CDR3 has 15 residues. For the CDR3, the DNA is TGTGCCAGCAGCTTAACAGGACCCTCCTACAATGAGCAGTTCTTC. Protein sequence: CASSLTGPSYNEQFF.

This chain joins TRBV18 and TRBJ2-7; D remains ambiguous. There are 12 residues in the CDR3. CDR1 and CDR2 from the germline V gene are KGHSH and LQKENI. V lost 2 bases to trimming and J lost 4 bases, with 6 bases between them. The CDR3 bases are TGTGCCAGCTCACCAGGGCCGTACGAGCAGTACTTC. This encodes CASSPGPYEQYF.

The chain links TRBV7-9 to TRBJ2-7, with 7 positions matching TRBD1. The CDR3 is 13 amino acids. Trimming took 5 bases from V and 6 from J; bases not matched to a gene: 7. Germline lookup yields CDR1 SEHNR and CDR2 FQNEAQ (reference sequence). The CDR3 region has the DNA TGTGCCAGCAGCCCCGACAGGGCAGTCGAGCAGTACTTC. Its translation is CASSPDRAVEQYF. Combining the CDR3 with reference TRBV7-9 and TRBJ2-7 gives the whole variable domain DTGVSQNPRHKITKRGQNVTFRCDPISEHNRLYWYRQTLGQGPEFLTYFQNEAQLEKSRLLSDRFSAERPKGSFSTLEIQRTEQGDSAMYLCASSPDRAVEQYFGPGTRLTVT.

This clone was counted once. J is TRBJ2-3 and V is TRBV15, with 11 nucleotides matching TRBD2. With V trimmed by 1 base and J by 3 bases, 3 bases remained unmatched. The CDR3 runs 16 residues. From germline, CDR1 is LNHNV and CDR2 YYDKDF (reference sequence). The CDR3 nucleotides are TGTGCCACCAGCAGAGCGACTAGCGGGGTGACAGATACGCAGTATTTT. It encodes CATSRATSGVTDTQYF.

This chain joins TRBV28 and TRBJ1-5; 8 bases fit TRBD1. J was trimmed by 5 bases and V by 3 bases; bases with no gene match: 6. The germline CDR1 and CDR2 sequences are MDHEN and SYDVKM. This CDR3 comprises 15 residues. The CDR3 is CASSLGRGRDQPQHF. Here the CDR3 DNA reads TGTGCCAGCAGTTTGGGCAGGGGGCGAGATCAGCCCCAGCATTTT.

The chain uses TRBV5-6 and TRBJ1-1, with 8 positions matching TRBD1. The CDR3 is 15 amino acids. Looked up from germline, CDR1 is SGHDT and CDR2 is YYEEEE. V gave up 4 bases and J gave up 2 bases; unmatched junction bases: 7. The CDR3, as DNA: TGTGCCAGCAGCGCTGGGGACAGGATAAACACTGAAGCTTTCTTT. Its protein product is CASSAGDRINTEAFF.

The CDR3 spells CATGDSYNEQFF. CDR3 bases: TGTGCCACCGGGGACAGCTACAATGAGCAGTTCTTC. The chain links TRBV10-3 to TRBJ2-1; TRBD1 matches 7 bases. Looked up from germline, CDR1 is ENHRY and CDR2 is SYGVKD. The CDR3 length is 12 residues. Germline trimming cut 10 bases from V and 3 bases from J; bases unmatched to any gene: 3.

Turning to this clone: The sample carries other DNA sequences with the same CDR3. The V gene is TRBV7-7, the J gene TRBJ1-1; D uncertain. Germline CDR1 is SSHAT and CDR2 is FNYEAQ (reference sequence). Trimming pared 5 bases from V and 4 bases from J, leaving 11 bases between. This CDR3 region has 13 residues. CDR3 residues: CASSLDRGTEAFF. The CDR3 DNA reads TGTGCCAGCAGCCTCGACCGAGGCACTGAAGCTTTCTTT.

This chain joins TRBV4-3 and TRBJ2-6; D possibly corresponds to TRBD1 (5 bases). The CDR3 sequence is 15 residues long. V lost 1 base to trimming and J lost 4 bases, with 8 bases between them. CDR1 is LGHNA, CDR2 YSLEER, per germline. The DNA of the CDR3 is TGCGCCAGCAGCCAAGGCAGGGCCGGGGCCAACGTCCTGACTTTC. Its protein is CASSQGRAGANVLTF.

The rearrangement links TRBV30 to TRBJ2-5; D possibly corresponds to TRBD2 (5 bases). In germline, CDR1 is GTSNPN, CDR2 SVGIG (reference sequence). Between the trimmed V and J ends, which lost 2 bases and 1 base, there was a span of 8 bases. This CDR3 region has 13 residues. The CDR3 DNA reads as TGTGCCTGGAGTTTCGGGGTCCAAGAGACCCAGTACTTC. Amino acids: CAWSFGVQETQYF.

The chain links TRBV10-2 to TRBJ1-5; TRBD1 aligns across 7 bases. The germline gives CDR1 WSHSY, CDR2 SAAADI. V dropped 6 bases and J dropped 2; count of bases not matched to a gene: 7. The CDR3 runs 15 residues. The CDR3 nucleotides are TGCGCCAGCAGGGACCGGGACAGTCGCAATCAGCCCCAGCATTTT. It codes for CASRDRDSRNQPQHF.

The gene calls are TRBV29-1 and TRBJ2-1; 7 positions match TRBD2. With V trimmed by 4 bases and J by 1 base, 4 bases remained unmatched. This CDR3 spans 14 amino acids. From germline, CDR1 is SQVTM and CDR2 ANQGSEA. CDR3 loop: CSVARGGSYNEQFF. The CDR3 DNA reads as TGCAGCGTTGCTCGCGGGGGTTCCTACAATGAGCAGTTCTTC.

This chain links TRBV10-2 with TRBJ2-2; 7 bases align to TRBD1. This CDR3 region has 17 residues. CDR1 WSHSY and CDR2 SAAADI come from the germline V gene. V shed 0 bases, J shed 2 bases, and the junction held 6 bases outside the gene matches. Written as DNA, the CDR3 is TGCGCCAGCAGTGAGTCACATCACAGGGGAAACACCGGGGAGCTGTTTTTT. The encoded protein is CASSESHHRGNTGELFF.

This chain joins TRBV7-2 and TRBJ2-3; the match to TRBD2 covers 8 bases. After removal of 6 bases from V and 0 bases from J, the junction contained 8 bases not matched to a gene. The CDR3 sequence is 16 residues long. In germline, CDR1 is SGHTA, CDR2 FQGNSA. DNA of the CDR3: TGTGCCAGCAGAAGCCGAGCGGGAGCTAGCACAGATACGCAGTATTTT. Its translation is CASRSRAGASTDTQYF.

V and J are TRBV27 and TRBJ2-7, with 7 bases lining up with TRBD1. Germline CDR1 MNHEY, CDR2 SMNVEV (reference sequence). The J segment lost 3 bases and the V segment lost 4 bases, leaving 9 bases of the junction unmatched. The CDR3 is made up of 15 amino acids. Written as DNA, the CDR3 is TGTGCCAGCAGTTATAGGGGGCAGGGGGTCTACGAGCAGTACTTC. Protein product: CASSYRGQGVYEQYF.

J is TRBJ2-7 and V is TRBV4-1; D call uncertain. Germline assignment: CDR1 MGHRA and CDR2 YSYEKL. Trimming shortened V by 5 bases and J by 1 base, and 15 bases separated the two germline ends. This CDR3 has 15 residues. CDR3 coding DNA: TGCGCCAGCAGCTACGACACCTTCGAGTCCTACGAGCAGTACTTC. The encoded protein is CASSYDTFESYEQYF.

The genes are TRBV19 and TRBJ2-1; the D gene is possibly TRBD1 (6 bases). Germline V lookup: CDR1 LNHDA, CDR2 SQIVND (reference sequence). The CDR3 extends over 13 amino acids. V gave up 4 bases and J gave up 5 bases, with 9 bases separating them. In DNA, the CDR3 is TGTGCCAGTAGTAGGACAGTTAACAATGAGCAGTTCTTC. This sequence encodes CASSRTVNNEQFF.

This sequence joins TRBV28 and TRBJ1-5, with D maybe TRBD1 (5 bases). V dropped 7 bases and J dropped 4 bases, with 11 bases sitting between them. This CDR3 is 13 amino acids long. The germline gives CDR1 MDHEN, CDR2 SYDVKM. CDR3 amino acids: CASTLQGNQPQHF. The CDR3 nucleotides are TGTGCCAGCACCTTGCAGGGTAATCAGCCCCAGCATTTT.